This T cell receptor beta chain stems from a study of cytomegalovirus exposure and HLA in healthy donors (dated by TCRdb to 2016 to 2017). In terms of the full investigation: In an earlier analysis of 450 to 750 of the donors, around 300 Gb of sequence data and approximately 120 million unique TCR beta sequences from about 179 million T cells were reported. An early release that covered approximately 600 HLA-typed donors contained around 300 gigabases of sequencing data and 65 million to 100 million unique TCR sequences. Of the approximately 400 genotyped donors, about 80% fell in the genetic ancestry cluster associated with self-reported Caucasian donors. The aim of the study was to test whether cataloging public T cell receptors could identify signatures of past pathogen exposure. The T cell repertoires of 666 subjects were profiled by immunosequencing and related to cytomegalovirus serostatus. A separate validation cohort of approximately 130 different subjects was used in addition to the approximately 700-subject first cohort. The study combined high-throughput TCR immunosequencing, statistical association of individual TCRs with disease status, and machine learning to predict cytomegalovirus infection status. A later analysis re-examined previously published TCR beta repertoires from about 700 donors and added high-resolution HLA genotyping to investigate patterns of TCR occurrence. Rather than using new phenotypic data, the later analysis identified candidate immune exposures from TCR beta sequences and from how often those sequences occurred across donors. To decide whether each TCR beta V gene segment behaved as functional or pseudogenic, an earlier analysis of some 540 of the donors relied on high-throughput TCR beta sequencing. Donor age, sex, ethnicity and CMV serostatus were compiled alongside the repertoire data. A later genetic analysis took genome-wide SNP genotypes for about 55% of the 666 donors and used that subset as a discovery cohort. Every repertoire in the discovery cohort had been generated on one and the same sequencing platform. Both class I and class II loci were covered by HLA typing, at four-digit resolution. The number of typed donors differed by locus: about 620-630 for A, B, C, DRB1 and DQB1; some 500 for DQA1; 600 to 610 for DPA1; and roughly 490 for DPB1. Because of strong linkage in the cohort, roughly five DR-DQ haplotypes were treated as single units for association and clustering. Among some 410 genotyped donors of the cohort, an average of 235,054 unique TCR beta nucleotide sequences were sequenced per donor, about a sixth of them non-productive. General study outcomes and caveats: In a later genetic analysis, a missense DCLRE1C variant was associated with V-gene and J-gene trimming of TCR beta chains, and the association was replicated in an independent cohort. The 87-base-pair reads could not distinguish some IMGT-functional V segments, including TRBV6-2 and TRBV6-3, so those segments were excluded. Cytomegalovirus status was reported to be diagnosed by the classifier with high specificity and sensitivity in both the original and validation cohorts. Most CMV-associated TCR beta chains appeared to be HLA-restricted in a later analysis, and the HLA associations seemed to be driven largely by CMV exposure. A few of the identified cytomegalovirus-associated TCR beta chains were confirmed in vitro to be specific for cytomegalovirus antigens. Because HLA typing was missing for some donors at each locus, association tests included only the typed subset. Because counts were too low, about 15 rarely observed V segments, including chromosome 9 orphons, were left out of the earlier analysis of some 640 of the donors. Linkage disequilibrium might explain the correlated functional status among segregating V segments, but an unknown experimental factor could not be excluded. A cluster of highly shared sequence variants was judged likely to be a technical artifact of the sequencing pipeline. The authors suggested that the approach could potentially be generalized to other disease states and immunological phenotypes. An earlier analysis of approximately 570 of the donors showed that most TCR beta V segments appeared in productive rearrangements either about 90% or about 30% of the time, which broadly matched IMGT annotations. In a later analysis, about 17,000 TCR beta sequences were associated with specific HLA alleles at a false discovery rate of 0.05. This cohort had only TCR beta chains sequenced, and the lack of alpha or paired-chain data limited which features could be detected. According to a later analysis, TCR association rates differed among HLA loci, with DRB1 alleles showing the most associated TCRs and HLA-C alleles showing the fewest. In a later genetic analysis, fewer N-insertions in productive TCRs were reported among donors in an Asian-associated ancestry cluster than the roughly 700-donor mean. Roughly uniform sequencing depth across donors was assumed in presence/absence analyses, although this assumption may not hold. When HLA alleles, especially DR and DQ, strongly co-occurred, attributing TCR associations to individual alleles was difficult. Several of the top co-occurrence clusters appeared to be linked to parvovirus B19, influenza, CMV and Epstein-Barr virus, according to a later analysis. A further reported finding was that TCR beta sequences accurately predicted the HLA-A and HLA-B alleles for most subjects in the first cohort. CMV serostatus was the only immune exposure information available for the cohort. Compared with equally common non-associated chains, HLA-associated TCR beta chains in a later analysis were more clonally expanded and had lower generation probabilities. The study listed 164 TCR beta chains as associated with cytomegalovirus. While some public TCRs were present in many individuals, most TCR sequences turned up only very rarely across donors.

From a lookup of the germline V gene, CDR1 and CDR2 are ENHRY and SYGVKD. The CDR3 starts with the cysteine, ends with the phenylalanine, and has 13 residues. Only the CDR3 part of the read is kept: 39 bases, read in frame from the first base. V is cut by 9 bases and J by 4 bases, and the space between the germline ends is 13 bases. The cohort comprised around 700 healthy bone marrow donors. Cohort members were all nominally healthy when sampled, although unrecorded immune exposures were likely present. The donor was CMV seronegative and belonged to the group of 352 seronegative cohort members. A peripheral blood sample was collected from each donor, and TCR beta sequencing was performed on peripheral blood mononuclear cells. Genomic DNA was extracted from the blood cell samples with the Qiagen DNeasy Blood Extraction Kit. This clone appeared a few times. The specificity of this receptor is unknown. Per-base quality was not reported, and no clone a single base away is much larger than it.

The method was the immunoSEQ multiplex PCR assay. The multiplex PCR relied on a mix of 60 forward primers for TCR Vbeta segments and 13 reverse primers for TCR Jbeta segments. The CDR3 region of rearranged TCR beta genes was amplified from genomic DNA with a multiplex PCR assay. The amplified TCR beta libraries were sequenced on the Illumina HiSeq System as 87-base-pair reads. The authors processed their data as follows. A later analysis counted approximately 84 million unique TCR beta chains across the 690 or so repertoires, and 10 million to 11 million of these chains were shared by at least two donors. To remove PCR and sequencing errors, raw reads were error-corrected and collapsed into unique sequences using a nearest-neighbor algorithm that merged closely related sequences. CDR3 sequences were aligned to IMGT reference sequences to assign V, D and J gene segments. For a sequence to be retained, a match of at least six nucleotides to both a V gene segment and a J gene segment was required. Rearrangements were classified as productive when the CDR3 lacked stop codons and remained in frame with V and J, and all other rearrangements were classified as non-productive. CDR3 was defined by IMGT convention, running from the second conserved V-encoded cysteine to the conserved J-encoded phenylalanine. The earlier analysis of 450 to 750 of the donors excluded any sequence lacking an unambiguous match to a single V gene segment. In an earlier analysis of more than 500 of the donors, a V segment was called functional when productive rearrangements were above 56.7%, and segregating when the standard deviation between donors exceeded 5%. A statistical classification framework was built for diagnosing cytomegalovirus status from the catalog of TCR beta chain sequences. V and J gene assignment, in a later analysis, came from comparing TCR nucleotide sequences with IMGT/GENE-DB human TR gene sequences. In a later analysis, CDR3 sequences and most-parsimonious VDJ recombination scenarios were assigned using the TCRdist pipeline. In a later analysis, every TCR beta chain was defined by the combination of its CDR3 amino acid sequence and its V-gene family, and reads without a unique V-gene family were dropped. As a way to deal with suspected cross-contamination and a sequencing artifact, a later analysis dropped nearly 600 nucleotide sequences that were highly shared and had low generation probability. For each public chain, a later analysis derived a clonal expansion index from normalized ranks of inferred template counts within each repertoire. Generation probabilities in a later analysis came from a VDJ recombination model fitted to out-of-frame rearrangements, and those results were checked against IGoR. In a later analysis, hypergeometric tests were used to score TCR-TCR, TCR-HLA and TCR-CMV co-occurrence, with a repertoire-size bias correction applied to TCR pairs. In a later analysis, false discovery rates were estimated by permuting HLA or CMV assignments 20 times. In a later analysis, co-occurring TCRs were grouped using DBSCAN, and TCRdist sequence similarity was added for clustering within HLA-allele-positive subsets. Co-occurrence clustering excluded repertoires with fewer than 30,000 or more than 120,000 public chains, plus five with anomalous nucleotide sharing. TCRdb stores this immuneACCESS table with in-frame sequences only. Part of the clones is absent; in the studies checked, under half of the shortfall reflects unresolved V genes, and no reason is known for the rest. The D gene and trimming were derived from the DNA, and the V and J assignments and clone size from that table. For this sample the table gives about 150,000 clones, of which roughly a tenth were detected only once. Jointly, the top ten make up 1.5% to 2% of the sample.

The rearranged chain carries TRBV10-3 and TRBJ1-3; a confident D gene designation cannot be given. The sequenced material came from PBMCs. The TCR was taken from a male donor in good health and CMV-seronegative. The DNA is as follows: TGTGCCATGGAACCGGGAGGAGGAAACACCATATATTTT. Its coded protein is CAMEPGGGNTIYF.